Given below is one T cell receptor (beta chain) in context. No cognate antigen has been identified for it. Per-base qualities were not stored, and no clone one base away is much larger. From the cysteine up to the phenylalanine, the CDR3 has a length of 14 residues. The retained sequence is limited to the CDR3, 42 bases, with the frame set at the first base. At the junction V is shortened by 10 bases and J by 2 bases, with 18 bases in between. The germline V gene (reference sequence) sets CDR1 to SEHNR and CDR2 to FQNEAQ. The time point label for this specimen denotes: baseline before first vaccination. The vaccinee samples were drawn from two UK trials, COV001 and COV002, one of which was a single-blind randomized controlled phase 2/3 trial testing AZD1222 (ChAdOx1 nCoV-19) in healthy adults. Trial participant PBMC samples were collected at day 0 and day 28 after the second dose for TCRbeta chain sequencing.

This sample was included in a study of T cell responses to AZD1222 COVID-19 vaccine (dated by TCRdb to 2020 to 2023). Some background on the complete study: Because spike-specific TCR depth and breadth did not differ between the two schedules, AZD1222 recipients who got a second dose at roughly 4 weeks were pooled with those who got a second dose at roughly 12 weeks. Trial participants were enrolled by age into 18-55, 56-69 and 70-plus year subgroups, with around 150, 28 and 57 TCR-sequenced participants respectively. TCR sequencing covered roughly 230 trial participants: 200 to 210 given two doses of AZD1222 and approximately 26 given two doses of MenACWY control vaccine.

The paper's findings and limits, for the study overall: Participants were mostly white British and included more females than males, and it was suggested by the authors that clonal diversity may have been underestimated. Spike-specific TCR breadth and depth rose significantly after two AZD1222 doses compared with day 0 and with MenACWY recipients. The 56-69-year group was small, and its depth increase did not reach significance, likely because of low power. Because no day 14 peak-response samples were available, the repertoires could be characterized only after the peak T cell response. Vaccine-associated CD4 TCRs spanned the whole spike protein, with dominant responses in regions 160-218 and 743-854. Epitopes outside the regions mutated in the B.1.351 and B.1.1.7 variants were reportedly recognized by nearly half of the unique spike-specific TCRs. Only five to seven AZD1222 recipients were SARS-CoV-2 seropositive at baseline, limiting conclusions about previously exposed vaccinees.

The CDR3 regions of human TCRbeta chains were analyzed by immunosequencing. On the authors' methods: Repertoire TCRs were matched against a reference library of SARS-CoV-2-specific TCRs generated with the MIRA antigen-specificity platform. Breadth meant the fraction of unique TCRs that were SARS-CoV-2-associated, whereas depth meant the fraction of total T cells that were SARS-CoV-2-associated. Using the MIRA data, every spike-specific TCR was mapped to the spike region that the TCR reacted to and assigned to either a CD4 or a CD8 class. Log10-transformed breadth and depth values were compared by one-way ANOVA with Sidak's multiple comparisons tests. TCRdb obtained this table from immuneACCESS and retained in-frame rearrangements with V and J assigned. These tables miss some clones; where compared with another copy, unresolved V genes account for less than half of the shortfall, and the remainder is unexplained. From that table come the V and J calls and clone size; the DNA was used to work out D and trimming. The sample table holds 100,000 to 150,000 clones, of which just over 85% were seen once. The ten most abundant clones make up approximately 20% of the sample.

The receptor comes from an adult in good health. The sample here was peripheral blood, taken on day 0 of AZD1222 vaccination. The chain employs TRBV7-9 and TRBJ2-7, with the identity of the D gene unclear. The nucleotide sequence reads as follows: TGTGCCAACGGAAAGGATGTTCCCCCCTACGAGCAGTACTTC. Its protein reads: CANGKDVPPYEQYF.